This T cell receptor beta chain was sequenced in a study of T cells in Graves' hyperthyroidism and ophthalmopathy. Authors of the study amplified TCR beta CDR3 regions from RNA transcripts. The HTBI primer set was used in a first-round RT-PCR of the TCR CDR3. TCRdb re-called the multiplex PCR reads through MiXCR, storing one row per CDR3 protein. The data contain around 290,000 distinct CDR3 sequences, approximately 17% of them singletons. Study-wide findings and caveats: A model using 13 V-J features told ophthalmopathy apart from stable hyperthyroidism.

The source of the PBMCs was less than 12 ml of fresh peripheral blood. The CDR3 length is 17 residues. Between the trimmed V and J ends, which lost 4 bases and 5 bases, there was a span of 23 bases. This clonotype was recorded at least ten times. What it binds is not known. The specimen sequenced was blood. The chain couples TRBV12-3 or TRBV12-4 to TRBJ2-5; D uncertain. This clonotype was sampled from a woman aged 55-75 years with Graves' ophthalmopathy. The CDR3 nucleotides are TGTGCCAGCAGTTCCCACCCTAGACACGCTGCTGAGGAGACCCAGTACTTC. Amino acids: CASSSHPRHAAEETQYF.